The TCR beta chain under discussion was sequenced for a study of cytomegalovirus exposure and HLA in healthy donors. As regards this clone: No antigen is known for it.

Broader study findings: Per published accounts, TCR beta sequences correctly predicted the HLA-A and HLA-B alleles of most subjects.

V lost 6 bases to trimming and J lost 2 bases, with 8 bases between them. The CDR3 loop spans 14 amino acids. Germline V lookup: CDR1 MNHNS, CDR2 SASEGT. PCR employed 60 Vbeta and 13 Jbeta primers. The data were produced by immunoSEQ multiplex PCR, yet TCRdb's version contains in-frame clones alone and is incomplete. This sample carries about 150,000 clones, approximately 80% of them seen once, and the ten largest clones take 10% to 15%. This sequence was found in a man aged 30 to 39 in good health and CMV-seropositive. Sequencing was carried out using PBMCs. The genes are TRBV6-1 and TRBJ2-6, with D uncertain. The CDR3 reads CASSTATGANVLTF. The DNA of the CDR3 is TGTGCCAGCAGCACAGCCACTGGGGCCAACGTCCTGACTTTC.